The clone carrying this T cell receptor (beta chain) occurred many times. The antigen is undetermined. This sample is part of a study of human T cells and chemical hapten exposure. Via MiXCR, TCRdb re-called the RACE reads, giving one row per CDR3 protein. The table shows 95,000 to 150,000 distinct CDR3 sequences, with roughly 14% occurring only once. This CDR3 region has 17 residues. V gave up 0 bases and J gave up 6 bases, with 20 bases separating them. Germline assignment: CDR1 LGHNT and CDR2 FRNRAP. The time point is: pre-sensitization, week 0. Specified treatment: therapeutic diphenylcyclopropenone sensitization with weekly scalp DPC. Blood sampling occurred before each patch-test application. Overall study findings and caveats: Controls had significantly fewer large CDR3 similarity clusters than were formed by expanded TCRs.

This specimen consisted of whole blood, obtained in connection with sensitization to the hapten diphenylcyclopropenone (DPC). The chain carries TRBV12-5 and TRBJ1-2, with D perhaps TRBD1 (6 bases). The TCR was taken from a woman aged 18-30 years with alopecia areata. Some clones in this sample may be carry-over from other donors' samples. In nucleotides, the CDR3 is TGTGCTAGTGGTTTGGTACCAGTCGGGGCAGGGGAGGATGGCTACACCTTC. It is translated as CASGLVPVGAGEDGYTF.